Sequencing of this T cell receptor beta chain was carried out in a study of cytomegalovirus exposure and HLA in healthy donors. Study overall: It was reported in a later analysis that the 100 to 150 validation repertoires used the same platform as the roughly 640 first-cohort repertoires.

The method was immunoSEQ multiplex PCR; TCRdb's version includes in-frame clones alone and lacks a portion of them. This table holds under 200,000 clones, around 92% found once. The count of this clone is one. Antigen: not known. Germline V gene lookup returns CDR1 SGHAT and CDR2 FQNNGV. Trimming at V came to 8 bases and at J to 0 bases, leaving 14 bases not matched to a gene. This CDR3 is built from 17 residues. Points from the study as a whole: Most sequenced TCRs were rare (though some public TCRs occurred in many donors). The finding came from a later analysis; first-cohort TCR clusters tended to co-occur in the 110 or so validation repertoires. There were a few CMV-associated chains whose specificity for CMV antigens was confirmed in vitro.

V and J are TRBV11-2 and TRBJ2-7, with 9 bases aligning to TRBD1. The sequence came from a man aged 18 to 29 in good health and CMV-seropositive. The sequencing input was PBMCs. The CDR3 spells CASRPGQGDFRSYEQYF. CDR3 nucleotides: TGTGCCAGCCGACCGGGACAGGGCGACTTCCGCTCCTACGAGCAGTACTTC.